The clone carrying this T cell receptor beta chain showed up many times. Its antigen is undetermined. Unique molecular identifiers tagged individual cDNA molecules. From the 5' RACE reads, TCRdb called clonotypes with MiXCR, one entry per CDR3 protein. This sample yields 35,000 to 55,000 distinct CDR3 sequences, of which about 6% are seen a single time; less than 25% belongs to the top ten. The sample originates from a study of early T cells in non-severe SARS-CoV-2 infection. Whole-study context: The input, bulk RNA from unsorted whole blood, was sequenced, and chains were unpaired. Study observations and caveats: Matching results from VDJdb favored anti-spike CD8 responses, leaving private and CD4 specificities undetected.

The CDR3 is 12 residues long. Deletions cut 2 bases from V and 7 bases from J, with 9 bases between. The germline V gene encodes CDR1 KGHSH and CDR2 LQKENI. Sequencing was performed on whole blood, taken at baseline. The sequence derives from an adult who was a healthcare worker with PCR-confirmed SARS-CoV-2 infection or an uninfected control (not recorded which). The chain uses TRBV18 and TRBJ2-7; a possible D gene is TRBD2 (5 bases). The CDR3: CASSPSGVEQYF. In DNA form, the CDR3 reads TGTGCCAGCTCACCATCCGGGGTTGAGCAGTACTTC.